The 30 T cell receptor beta chains listed next were all sequenced from one sample in a study of blood T cell repertoires in COVID-19. The protocol was immunoSEQ multiplex PCR, while the TCRdb copy is restricted to in-frame clones and leaves out a portion. The sample lists about 120,000 clones; 70% to 85% were seen once. Sequenced: peripheral blood. These receptors all come from a man between 65 and 85 years old with active or convalescent COVID-19.

The rearrangement links TRBV2 to TRBJ2-3; 15 bases match TRBD2. Looked up from germline, CDR1 is SNHLY and CDR2 is FYNNEI. The CDR3 contains 17 residues. Trimming at V came to 6 bases and at J to 5 bases, leaving 9 bases not matched to a gene. CDR3 nucleotide sequence: TGTGCCAGCAGGGGACTAGCGGGAGGTGGTTTGTTAGATACGCAGTATTTT. Its translation is CASRGLAGGGLLDTQYF.

This chain links TRBV9 with TRBJ2-2; 8 positions agree with TRBD2. The CDR3 covers 14 residues. CDR1 is SGDLS and CDR2 is YYNGEE in the germline V gene. J gave up 9 bases and V 0 bases, and 4 bases lay outside the gene matches. CDR3 in DNA: TGTGCCAGCAGCGTAGCGGGGGGGCCCTGGGAGCTGTTTTTT. Residues: CASSVAGGPWELFF.

V is TRBV4-1 and J is TRBJ2-3; 10 nucleotides match TRBD1. The CDR3 runs 15 residues. The V and J ends lost 5 bases and 5 bases, in that order; junction bases with no gene match: 7. CDR1 and CDR2 (germline): MGHRA, YSYEKL. The CDR3 loop is CASSTRDRGLDTQYF. The CDR3 DNA reads TGCGCCAGCAGCACCCGGGACAGGGGACTAGATACGCAGTATTTT.

This chain connects TRBV4-3 to TRBJ2-5; TRBD2 is a possible D gene (6 bases). Germline CDR1 and CDR2: LGHNA and YSLEER. Trimming left V 4 bases short and J 3 bases short, with 9 bases between. The length of the CDR3 is 13 residues. CDR3 nucleotide sequence: TGCGCCAGCAGCCGGGTAGCGGAAGAGACCCAGTACTTC. Its protein is CASSRVAEETQYF.

This clone was seen a handful of times. The genes are TRBV5-8 and TRBJ1-6, with D tentatively TRBD1 (6 bases). The CDR3 loop spans 15 amino acids. V shed 1 base and J shed 8 bases, with 13 bases lying between them. The germline V gene has CDR1 SGHTS and CDR2 YDEGEE. This CDR3 is CASSLRQAGDSPLHF. In DNA form, the CDR3 reads TGTGCCAGCAGCTTGAGACAGGCTGGGGATTCACCCCTCCACTTT.

V is TRBV4-2 and J is TRBJ1-2; possibly TRBD1 for D (6 bases). This CDR3 is built from 13 residues. In germline, CDR1 is LGHNA, CDR2 YNFKEQ. The V and J ends lost 7 bases and 3 bases respectively, with 12 bases between them. The CDR3 is CASIQRTDYGYTF. DNA of the CDR3: TGTGCCAGCATACAACGGACAGACTATGGCTACACCTTC.

In its sample, this clone was seen once. The rearrangement uses TRBV6-2 or TRBV6-3 and TRBJ1-4; D is uncertain. Looked up from germline, CDR1 is MNHEY and CDR2 is SVGEGT. Trimming cost V 0 bases and J 0 bases, with 14 bases left between them. The CDR3 is 18 residues long. In DNA, the CDR3 is TGTGCCAGCAGTTACTCGCTCCGCCGAGAGACAACTAATGAAAAACTGTTTTTT. Amino acids: CASSYSLRRETTNEKLFF.

This clone has only one observation. The genes are TRBV6-5 and TRBJ2-1, with TRBD2 identical over 8 bases. Trimming at V came to 5 bases and at J to 5 bases, leaving 8 bases not matched to a gene. The CDR3 totals 15 residues. CDR1 MNHEY and CDR2 SVGAGI come from the germline V gene. The CDR3 loop reads CASSPGLAYDNEQFF. The CDR3 DNA reads as TGTGCCAGCAGTCCCGGACTAGCCTATGACAATGAGCAGTTCTTC.

The chain combines TRBV11-2 with TRBJ1-3, with no clear D. The germline gives CDR1 SGHAT, CDR2 FQNNGV. V lost 1 base and J lost 1, with 5 bases in between. The CDR3 extends over 14 amino acids. The CDR3 protein is CASSLGRSGNTIYF. The CDR3 bases are TGTGCCAGCAGCTTAGGGAGGTCTGGAAACACCATATATTTT.

CDR3 residues: CASSQVAGGQEQYF. CDR3 sequence (DNA): TGTGCCAGCAGCCAAGTGGCGGGGGGGCAAGAGCAGTACTTC. The chain couples TRBV3-1 (or the pseudogene TRBV3-2) to TRBJ2-7; 9 positions agree with TRBD2. With 1 base clipped from V and 7 bases from J, the junction kept 5 bases outside the gene matches. This CDR3 spans 14 amino acids. Germline V gene sequence: CDR1 LGHDT, CDR2 YNNKEL (reference sequence).

The genes are TRBV10-3 and TRBJ2-7, with 9 bases identical to TRBD1. Per germline, CDR1 ENHRY and CDR2 SYGVKD. This CDR3 has 13 residues. J gave up 7 bases and V 8 bases, and 9 bases lay outside the gene matches. CDR3 amino acids: CAIAAGQGDEQYF. The DNA for the CDR3 is TGTGCCATCGCCGCGGGACAGGGTGATGAGCAGTACTTC.

This clone has just one count. The chain combines TRBV5-5 with TRBJ2-5, with 7 bases identical to TRBD1. The junction had 6 bases not matched to a gene; V was cut back by 2 bases and J by 2 bases. The CDR3 spans 15 residues. CDR1 SGHKS and CDR2 YYEKEE come from the germline V gene (reference sequence). For the CDR3, the DNA is TGTGCCAGCAGCTTAATGACGGGACAGCAAGAGACCCAGTACTTC. Amino acids: CASSLMTGQQETQYF.

The V gene is TRBV7-8, the J gene TRBJ2-1, with unresolved D. This CDR3 comprises 12 residues. The germline V gene has CDR1 SGHVS and CDR2 FQNEAQ. Trimming left V 5 bases short and J 6 bases short, with 8 bases between. The CDR3 DNA is TGTGCCAGCAGCCCGCCCGGCAATGAGCAGTTCTTC. Its protein is CASSPPGNEQFF.

This clone occurred once. V and J are TRBV10-3 and TRBJ1-1; tentative D call: TRBD1 (6 bases). The CDR3 has 13 amino acids. V was trimmed by 3 bases and J by 11 bases, leaving 16 bases between them. In germline, CDR1 is ENHRY, CDR2 SYGVKD. The CDR3 here is CAISDGGRLWAFF. CDR3 nucleotide sequence: TGTGCCATCAGTGATGGGGGCAGGCTATGGGCTTTCTTT.

The chain employs TRBV11-2 and TRBJ1-4, with 7 bases fitting TRBD1. The germline V gene encodes CDR1 SGHAT and CDR2 FQNNGV. J was trimmed by 7 bases and V by 5 bases; bases with no gene match: 1. This CDR3 contains 12 residues. DNA for the CDR3: TGTGCCAGCAGCGGGACAGTTGAAAAACTGTTTTTT. It translates to CASSGTVEKLFF.

The V and J genes are TRBV11-2 and TRBJ1-6; D uncertain. The CDR3 length is 14 residues. Trimming pared 0 bases from V and 8 bases from J, leaving 8 bases between. CDR1 and CDR2 (germline): SGHAT, FQNNGV. This chain's CDR3 is CASSLDYSYSPLHF. In DNA, the CDR3 is TGTGCCAGCAGCTTAGATTACAGTTATTCACCCCTCCACTTT.

The chain has TRBV12-3 or TRBV12-4 and TRBJ1-6; D gene ambiguous. V was trimmed by 2 bases and J by 12 bases, leaving 8 bases between them. The CDR3 contains 12 residues. The CDR3 bases are TGTGCCAGCAGTTTAATTGGAGAACCCCTCCACTTT. It encodes CASSLIGEPLHF.

This rearrangement joins TRBV2 to TRBJ2-1; TRBD2 aligns across 13 bases. Germline loops: CDR1 SNHLY, CDR2 FYNNEI. The CDR3 loop spans 16 amino acids. V gave up 6 bases and J gave up 8 bases; unmatched junction bases: 10. The CDR3 reads CASSLTSGGAVDEQFF. CDR3 sequence (DNA): TGTGCCAGCAGCCTCACTAGCGGGGGGGCCGTTGATGAGCAGTTCTTC.

The chain couples TRBV20-1 to TRBJ2-1, with TRBD2 matching 9 bases. This CDR3 has 14 amino acids. The V gene end was trimmed by 3 bases and the J gene end by 5 bases; junction bases not matched to a gene: 5. CDR1 and CDR2 from the germline V gene are DFQATT and SNEGSKA (reference sequence). CDR3 loop: CSASPLAGNNEQFF. The CDR3 region has the DNA TGCAGTGCTAGTCCGCTAGCGGGGAACAATGAGCAGTTCTTC.

The V call is TRBV27, the J call TRBJ1-3; TRBD1 might be the D (6 bases). CDR1 and CDR2 from the germline V gene are MNHEY and SMNVEV (reference sequence). Trimming removed 2 bases at V and 4 bases at J, with 9 bases between. The CDR3 extends over 14 amino acids. As DNA, the CDR3 is TGTGCCAGCAGTTTAAACAGGGAAGGAAACACCATATATTTT. Protein sequence: CASSLNREGNTIYF.

This clone was seen a single time. The chain carries TRBV5-1 and TRBJ1-5; D gene unclear. The germline V and J ends were trimmed by 0 bases and 5 bases, with 9 bases remaining between them. The CDR3 runs to 14 residues. The germline CDR1 and CDR2 sequences are SGHRS and YFSETQ. CDR3 residues: CASSLDASDQPQHF. Here the CDR3 DNA reads TGCGCCAGCAGCTTGGATGCGTCGGATCAGCCCCAGCATTTT. The variable domain in full, completed from reference TRBV5-1 and TRBJ1-5, reads KAGVTQTPRYLIKTRGQQVTLSCSPISGHRSVSWYQQTPGQGLQFLFEYFSETQRNKGNFPGRFSGRQFSNSRSEMNVSTLELGDSALYLCASSLDASDQPQHFGDGTRLSIL.

The rearrangement joins TRBV3-1 (or the pseudogene TRBV3-2) to TRBJ2-3; 12 nucleotides line up with TRBD2. This CDR3 region has 16 residues. CDR1 LGHDT and CDR2 YNNKEL come from the germline V gene (reference sequence). With 4 bases clipped from V and 4 bases from J, the junction kept 6 bases outside the gene matches. The CDR3 is CASSPLAGGPADTQYF. The CDR3 coding sequence is TGTGCCAGCAGCCCGCTAGCGGGGGGGCCCGCAGATACGCAGTATTTT.

The genes are TRBV30 and TRBJ2-2; D perhaps matches TRBD2 (7 bases). This CDR3 has 13 residues. In germline, CDR1 is GTSNPN, CDR2 SVGIG (reference sequence). V gave up 4 bases and J gave up 5 bases, with 11 bases separating them. This CDR3 reads CAWTRGGTGELFF. In nucleotides, the CDR3 is TGTGCCTGGACCAGGGGAGGGACCGGGGAGCTGTTTTTT.

In DNA form, the CDR3 reads TGCGCCAGCAGCCCGGCCAGGGGGCAATGGGACACCGGGGAGCTGTTTTTT. Translation gives CASSPARGQWDTGELFF. V is TRBV4-3 and J is TRBJ2-2; 8 nucleotides match TRBD1. Per germline, CDR1 LGHNA and CDR2 YSLEER. CDR3 length equals 17 residues. Trimming removed 4 bases from V and 3 bases from J; junction bases left unmatched: 10.

The V gene is TRBV6-1, the J gene TRBJ1-4, with 11 bases fitting TRBD1. CDR1 and CDR2 from the germline V gene are MNHNS and SASEGT. CDR3 length: 18 residues. V shed 3 bases, J shed 2 bases, and the junction held 8 bases outside the gene matches. CDR3 sequence: CASSDTGQGARTNEKLFF. CDR3 DNA sequence: TGTGCCAGCAGTGATACCGGACAGGGGGCGCGGACTAATGAAAAACTGTTTTTT.

The gene calls are TRBV30 and TRBJ1-1, with D perhaps TRBD1 (5 bases). CDR1 GTSNPN and CDR2 SVGIG come from the germline V gene (reference sequence). CDR3 length equals 13 residues. V lost 3 bases, J lost 1 base, and 9 bases lay in between. DNA of the CDR3: TGTGCCTGGAGATCGACAGAGAACACTGAAGCTTTCTTT. The encoded protein is CAWRSTENTEAFF.

The V call is TRBV3-1 (or the pseudogene TRBV3-2), the J call TRBJ1-1; D is possibly TRBD1 (6 bases). Germline lookup yields CDR1 LGHDT and CDR2 YNNKEL (reference sequence). The CDR3 extends over 13 amino acids. The V gene lost 1 base and the J gene lost 5 bases, with 8 bases spanning the gap. CDR3 nucleotides: TGTGCCAGCAGCCAAGCCGGACAGACTGAAGCTTTCTTT. Translating it yields CASSQAGQTEAFF.

V usage is TRBV2 and J usage is TRBJ2-2, with D possibly matching TRBD2 (7 bases). V was cut by 6 bases and J by 7 bases, with 21 bases left in between. There are 16 residues in the CDR3. CDR1 SNHLY and CDR2 FYNNEI come from the germline V gene. The CDR3, as DNA: TGTGCCAGCAGCCTCCTTGGAGGGGGGGGCGGCGGGGAGCTGTTTTTT. This codes for CASSLLGGGGGGELFF.

The gene calls are TRBV2 and TRBJ1-1; D is unclear. CDR1 SNHLY and CDR2 FYNNEI come from the germline V gene. The V gene lost 3 bases and the J gene lost 3 bases, with 8 bases spanning the gap. The CDR3 is made up of 13 amino acids. The CDR3 spells CASSELRDTEAFF. In DNA, the CDR3 is TGTGCCAGCAGTGAGCTCCGGGACACTGAAGCTTTCTTT.

The chain recombines TRBV24-1 with TRBJ2-3; 9 bases line up with TRBD2. The CDR3 runs 14 residues. V lost 5 bases to trimming and J lost 7 bases; unmatched junction nucleotides: 6. Germline V gives CDR1 KGHDR, CDR2 SFDVKD. CDR3 in amino acids: CATSAAGGSNTQYF. The CDR3 nucleotides are TGTGCCACCAGTGCAGCGGGGGGTTCAAATACGCAGTATTTT.